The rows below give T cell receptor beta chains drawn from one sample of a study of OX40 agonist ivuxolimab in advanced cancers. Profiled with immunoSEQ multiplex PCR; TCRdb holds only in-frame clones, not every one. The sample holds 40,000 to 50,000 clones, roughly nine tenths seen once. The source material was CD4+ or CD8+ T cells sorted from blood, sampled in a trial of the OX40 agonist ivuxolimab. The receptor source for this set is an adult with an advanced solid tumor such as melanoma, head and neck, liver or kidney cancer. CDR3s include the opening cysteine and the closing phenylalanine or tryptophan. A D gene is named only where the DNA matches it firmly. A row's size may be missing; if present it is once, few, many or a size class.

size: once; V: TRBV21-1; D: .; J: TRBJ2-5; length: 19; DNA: TGTGCCAGCAGCAAAGAAGCCAGCGGGGGCCCCCTTACACAAGAGACCCAGTACTTC; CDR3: CASSKEASGGPLTQETQYF
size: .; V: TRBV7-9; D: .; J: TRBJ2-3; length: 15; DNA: TGTGCCAGCAGCTTAGAGGGAGGCGGCACAGATACGCAGTATTTT; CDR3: CASSLEGGGTDTQYF
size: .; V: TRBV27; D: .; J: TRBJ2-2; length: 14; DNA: TGTGCCAGCCGGCGTTCAGAGTACACCGGGGAGCTGTTTTTT; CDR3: CASRRSEYTGELFF
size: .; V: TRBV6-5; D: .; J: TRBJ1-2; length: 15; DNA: TGTGCCAGCAGCATGGGTGGGGGTGCCCGCTATGGCTACACCTTC; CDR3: CASSMGGGARYGYTF
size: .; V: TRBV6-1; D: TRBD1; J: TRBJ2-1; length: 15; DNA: TGTGCCAGCAGAGCCGGGACAGGGTCCTACAATGAGCAGTTCTTC; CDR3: CASRAGTGSYNEQFF
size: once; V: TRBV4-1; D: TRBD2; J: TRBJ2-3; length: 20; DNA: TGCGCCAGCAGCCGCCCGGGACTAGCGGGGGACGCCGACCTCACAGATACGCAGTATTTT; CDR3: CASSRPGLAGDADLTDTQYF
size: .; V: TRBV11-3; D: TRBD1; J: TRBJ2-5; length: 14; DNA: TGTGCCAGCAGCTTAGGACAGGGGGGGGAGACCCAGTACTTC; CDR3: CASSLGQGGETQYF
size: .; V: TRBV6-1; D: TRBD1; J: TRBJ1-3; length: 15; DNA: TGTGCCAGCAGTGAAAGCAGGGGGGCTGGAAACACCATATATTTT; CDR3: CASSESRGAGNTIYF
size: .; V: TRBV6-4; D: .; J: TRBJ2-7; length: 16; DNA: TGTGCCAGCAGTGAGGGGAAAGGGGGTCCTAACTACGAGCAGTACTTC; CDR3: CASSEGKGGPNYEQYF
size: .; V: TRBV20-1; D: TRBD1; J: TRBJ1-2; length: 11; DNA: TGCAGTGCCAGGGGGCTCTATGGCTACACCTTC; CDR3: CSARGLYGYTF
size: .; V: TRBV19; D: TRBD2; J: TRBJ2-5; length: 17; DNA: TGTGCCAGTAGTGGGGGGGGACTAGCGGGAGAACAAGAGACCCAGTACTTC; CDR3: CASSGGGLAGEQETQYF
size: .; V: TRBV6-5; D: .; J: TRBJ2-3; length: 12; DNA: TGTGCCAGCAGAAGGGGGACAGATACGCAGTATTTT; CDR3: CASRRGTDTQYF
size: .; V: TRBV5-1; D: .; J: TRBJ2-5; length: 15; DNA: TGCGCCAGCAGCGGGGACGAACCCCGAGGAGAGACCCAGTACTTC; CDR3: CASSGDEPRGETQYF
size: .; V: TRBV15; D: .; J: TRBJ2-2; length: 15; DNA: TGTGCCACCAGCGGAATAACCGGGAACACCGGGGAGCTGTTTTTT; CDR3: CATSGITGNTGELFF
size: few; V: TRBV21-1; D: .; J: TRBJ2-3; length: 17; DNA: TGTGCCAGCAGCAAAAGGGTTACTAGCGGGGGGACAGATACGCAGTATTTT; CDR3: CASSKRVTSGGTDTQYF
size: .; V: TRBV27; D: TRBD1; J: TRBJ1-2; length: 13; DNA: TGTGCCAGCAGTCCGTTCCAGGGGGATGGCTACACCTTC; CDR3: CASSPFQGDGYTF
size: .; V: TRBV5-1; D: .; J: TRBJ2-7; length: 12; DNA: TGCGCCAGCAGCTTGGTATACTACGAGCAGTACTTC; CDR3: CASSLVYYEQYF
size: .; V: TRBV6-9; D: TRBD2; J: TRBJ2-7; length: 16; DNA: TGTGCCAGCAGTTACTCGAGTAGCGGGGCCGCCTACGAGCAGTACTTC; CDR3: CASSYSSSGAAYEQYF
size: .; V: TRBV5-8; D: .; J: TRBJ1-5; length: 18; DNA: TGTGCCAGCAGCTTGGGACTTGGAGGGGAACGATCCAATCAGCCCCAGCATTTT; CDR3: CASSLGLGGERSNQPQHF
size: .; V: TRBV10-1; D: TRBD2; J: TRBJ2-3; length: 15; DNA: TGCGCCAGCAGTGAGGGGGGGGTTCGGGCAGATACGCAGTATTTT; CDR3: CASSEGGVRADTQYF
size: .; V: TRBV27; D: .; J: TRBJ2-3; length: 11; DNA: TGTGCCAGCAGTTTCGGATTTACGCAGTATTTT; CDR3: CASSFGFTQYF
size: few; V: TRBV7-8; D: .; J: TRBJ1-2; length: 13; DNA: TGTGCCAGCAGTTACCCCGGGGCTTATGGCTACACCTTC; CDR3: CASSYPGAYGYTF